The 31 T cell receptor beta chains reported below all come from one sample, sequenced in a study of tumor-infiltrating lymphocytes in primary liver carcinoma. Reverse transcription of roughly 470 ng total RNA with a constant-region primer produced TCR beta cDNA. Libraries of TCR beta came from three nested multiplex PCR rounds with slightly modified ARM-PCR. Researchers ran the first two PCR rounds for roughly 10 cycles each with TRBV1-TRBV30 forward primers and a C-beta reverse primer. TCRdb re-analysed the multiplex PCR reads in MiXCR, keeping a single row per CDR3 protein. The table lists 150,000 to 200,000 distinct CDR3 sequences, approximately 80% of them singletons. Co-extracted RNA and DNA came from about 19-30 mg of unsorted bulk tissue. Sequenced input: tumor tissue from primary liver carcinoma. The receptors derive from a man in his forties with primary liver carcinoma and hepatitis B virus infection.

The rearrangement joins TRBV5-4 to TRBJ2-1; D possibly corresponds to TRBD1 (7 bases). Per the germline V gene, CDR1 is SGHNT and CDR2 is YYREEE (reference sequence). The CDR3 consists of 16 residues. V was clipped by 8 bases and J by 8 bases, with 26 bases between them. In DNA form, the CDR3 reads TGTGCCAGTAGCCCCGGCGGAGGGGGCTATGTTGATGAGCAGTTCTTC. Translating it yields CASSPGGGGYVDEQFF.

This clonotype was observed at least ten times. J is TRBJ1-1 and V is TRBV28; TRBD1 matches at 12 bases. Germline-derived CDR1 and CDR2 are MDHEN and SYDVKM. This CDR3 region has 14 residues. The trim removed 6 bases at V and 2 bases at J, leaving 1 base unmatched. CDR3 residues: CASRGTGGNTEAFF. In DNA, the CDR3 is TGTGCCAGCAGGGGGACAGGGGGCAACACTGAAGCTTTCTTT.

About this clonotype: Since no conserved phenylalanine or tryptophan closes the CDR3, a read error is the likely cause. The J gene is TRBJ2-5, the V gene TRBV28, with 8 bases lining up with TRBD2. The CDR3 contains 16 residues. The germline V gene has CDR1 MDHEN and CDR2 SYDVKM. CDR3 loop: CASSLVILAAQETQYL. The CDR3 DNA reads TGCGCCAGCAGTTTAGTGATACTAGCGGCCCAAGAGACCCAGTACCTC.

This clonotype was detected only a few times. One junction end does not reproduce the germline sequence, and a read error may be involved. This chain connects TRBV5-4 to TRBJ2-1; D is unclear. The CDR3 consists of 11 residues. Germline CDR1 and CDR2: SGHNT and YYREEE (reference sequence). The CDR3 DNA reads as TGTACCAGCAACTCCTACAATGAGCAGTTCTTC. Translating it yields CTSNSYNEQFF.

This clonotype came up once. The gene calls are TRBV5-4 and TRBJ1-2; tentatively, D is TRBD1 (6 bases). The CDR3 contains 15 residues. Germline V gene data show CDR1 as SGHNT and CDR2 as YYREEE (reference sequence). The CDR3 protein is CTNSPGGAVDYGYTF. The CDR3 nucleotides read TGTACCAACAGCCCGGGGGGGGCAGTGGACTATGGCTACACCTTC. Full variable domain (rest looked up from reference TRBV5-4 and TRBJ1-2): ETGVTQSPTHLIKTRGQQVTLRCSSQSGHNTVSWYQQALGQGPQFIFQYYREEENGRGNFPPRFSGLQFPNYSSELNVNALELDDSALYLCTNSPGGAVDYGYTFGSGTRLTVV.

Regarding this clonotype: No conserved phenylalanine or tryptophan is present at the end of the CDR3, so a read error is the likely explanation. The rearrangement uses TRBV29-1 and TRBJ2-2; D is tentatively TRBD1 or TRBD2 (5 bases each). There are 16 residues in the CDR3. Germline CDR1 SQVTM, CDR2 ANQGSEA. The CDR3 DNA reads TGCAGCGTTGAAAACCCCCTGGGGACCACCACCGAGGAGCTGTTTTTA. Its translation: CSVENPLGTTTEELFL.

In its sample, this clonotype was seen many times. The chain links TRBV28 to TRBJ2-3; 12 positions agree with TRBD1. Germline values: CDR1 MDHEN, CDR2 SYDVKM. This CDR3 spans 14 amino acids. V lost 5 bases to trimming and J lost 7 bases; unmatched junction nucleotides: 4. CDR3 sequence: CASSGDRGLNTQYF. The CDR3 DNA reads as TGTGCCAGCAGTGGGGACAGGGGGCTGAATACGCAGTATTTT. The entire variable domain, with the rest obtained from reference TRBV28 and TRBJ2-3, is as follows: DVKVTQSSRYLVKRTGEKVFLECVQDMDHENMFWYRQDPGLGLRLIYFSYDVKMKEKGDIPEGYSVSREKKERFSLILESASTNQTSMYLCASSGDRGLNTQYFGPGTRLTVL.

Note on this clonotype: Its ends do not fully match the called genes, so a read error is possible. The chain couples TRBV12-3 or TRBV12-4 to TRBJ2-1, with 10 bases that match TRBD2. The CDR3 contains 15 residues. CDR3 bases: TGTGTCAGCACCCTGGGAGTAGCGGGAGGCGAAGAGCAGTTCTTT. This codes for CVSTLGVAGGEEQFF.

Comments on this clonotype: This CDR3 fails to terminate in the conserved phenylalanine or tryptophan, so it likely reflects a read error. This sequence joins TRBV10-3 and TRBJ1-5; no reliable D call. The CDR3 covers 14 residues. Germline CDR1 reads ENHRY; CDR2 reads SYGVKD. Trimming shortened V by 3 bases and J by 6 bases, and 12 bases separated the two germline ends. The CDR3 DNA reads TGTGCCATCAGTGATGTACTCCAAGGTCAGCCCCAGCATTCT. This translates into CAISDVLQGQPQHS.

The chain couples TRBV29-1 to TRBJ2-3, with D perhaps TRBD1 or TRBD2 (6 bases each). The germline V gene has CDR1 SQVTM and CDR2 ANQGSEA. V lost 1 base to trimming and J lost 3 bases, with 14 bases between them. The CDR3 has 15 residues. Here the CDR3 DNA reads TGCAGCGTTGAAGGGGGGGCCGGCATGACAGATACGCAGTATTTT. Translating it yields CSVEGGAGMTDTQYF.

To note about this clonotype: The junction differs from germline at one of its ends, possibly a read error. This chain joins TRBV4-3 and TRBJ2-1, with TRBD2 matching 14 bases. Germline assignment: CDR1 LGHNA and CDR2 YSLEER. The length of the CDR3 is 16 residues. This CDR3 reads CTSSPRGTSGSNEQFF. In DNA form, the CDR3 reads TGCACCAGCAGCCCCCGCGGGACTAGCGGGAGTAATGAGCAGTTCTTC.

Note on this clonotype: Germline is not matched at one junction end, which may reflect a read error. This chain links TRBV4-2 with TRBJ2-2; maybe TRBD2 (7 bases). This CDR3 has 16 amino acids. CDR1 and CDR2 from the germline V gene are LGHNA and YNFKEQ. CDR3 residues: CAGSQDPTGGKGELFF. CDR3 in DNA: TGTGCCGGCAGCCAGGACCCAACGGGGGGCAAGGGGGAGCTGTTTTTT.

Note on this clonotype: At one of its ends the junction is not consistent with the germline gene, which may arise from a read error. CDR3 in DNA: TGTGTCAGCAGTTCCTCAATAAAGACTGAAGCTTTCTTT. Amino acids: CVSSSSIKTEAFF. This rearrangement joins TRBV6-5 to TRBJ1-1; D gene uncertain. The CDR3 is 13 residues long. The germline gives CDR1 MNHEY, CDR2 SVGAGI.

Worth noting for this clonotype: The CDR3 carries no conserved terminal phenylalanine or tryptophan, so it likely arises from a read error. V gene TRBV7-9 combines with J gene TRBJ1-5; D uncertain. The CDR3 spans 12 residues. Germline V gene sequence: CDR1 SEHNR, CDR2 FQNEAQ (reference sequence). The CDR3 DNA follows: TGCACCAGCAGCTTAGCGGATGCGCCCCAGCATTCT. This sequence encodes CTSSLADAPQHS.

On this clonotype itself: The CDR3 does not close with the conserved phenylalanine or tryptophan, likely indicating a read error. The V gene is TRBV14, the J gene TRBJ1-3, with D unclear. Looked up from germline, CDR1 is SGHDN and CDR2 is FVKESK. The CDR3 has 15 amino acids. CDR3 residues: CASSQDHSSGNTIYS. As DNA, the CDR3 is TGTGCCAGTAGCCAAGATCACAGCTCTGGAAACACCATATATTCT.

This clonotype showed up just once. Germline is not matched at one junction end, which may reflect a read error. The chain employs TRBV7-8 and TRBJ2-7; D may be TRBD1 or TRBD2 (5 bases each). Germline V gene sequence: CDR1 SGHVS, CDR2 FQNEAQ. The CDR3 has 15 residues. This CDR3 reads CASSVIVGSRGEQYF. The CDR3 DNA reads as TGTGCCAGCAGCGTAATCGTGGGGAGCCGAGGGGAGCAATACTTC. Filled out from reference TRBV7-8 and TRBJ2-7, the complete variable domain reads GAGVSQSPRYKVAKRGQDVALRCDPISGHVSLFWYQQALGQGPEFLTYFQNEAQLDKSGLPSDRFFAERPEGSVSTLKIQRTQQEDSAVYLCASSVIVGSRGEQYFGPGTRLTVT.

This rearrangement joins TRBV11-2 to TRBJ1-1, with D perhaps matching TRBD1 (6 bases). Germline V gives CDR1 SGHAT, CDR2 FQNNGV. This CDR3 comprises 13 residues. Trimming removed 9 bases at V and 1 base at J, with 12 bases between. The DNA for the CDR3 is TGTGCCAGTAACATGGGGGCGAACACTGAAGCTTTCTTT. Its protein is CASNMGANTEAFF.

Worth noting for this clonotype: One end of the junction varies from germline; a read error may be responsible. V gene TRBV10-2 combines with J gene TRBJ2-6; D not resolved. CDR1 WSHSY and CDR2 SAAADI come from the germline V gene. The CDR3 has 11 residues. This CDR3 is CASSWANVLNF. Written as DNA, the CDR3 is TGCGCCAGCAGTTGGGCTAACGTCCTGAATTTC.

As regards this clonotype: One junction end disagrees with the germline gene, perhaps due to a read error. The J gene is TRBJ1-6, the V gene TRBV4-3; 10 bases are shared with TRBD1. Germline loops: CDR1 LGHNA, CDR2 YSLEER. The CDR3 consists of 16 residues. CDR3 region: CSSGPWDRGRNSPLHF. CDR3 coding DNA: TGCTCCAGCGGCCCCTGGGACAGGGGAAGGAATTCACCCCTCCACTTT.

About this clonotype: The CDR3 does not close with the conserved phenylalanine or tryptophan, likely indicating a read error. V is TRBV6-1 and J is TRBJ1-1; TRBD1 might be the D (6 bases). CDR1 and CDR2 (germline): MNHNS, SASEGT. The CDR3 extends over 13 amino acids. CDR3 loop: CVSQAYRDTEAFL. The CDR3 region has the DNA TGTGTCAGCCAGGCCTACAGGGACACTGAAGCTTTCCTT.

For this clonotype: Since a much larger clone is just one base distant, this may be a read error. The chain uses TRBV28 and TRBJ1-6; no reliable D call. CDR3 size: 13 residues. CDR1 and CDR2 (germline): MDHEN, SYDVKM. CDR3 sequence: CASTLSGNSHLHF. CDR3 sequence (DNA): TGTGCCAGCACCCTTAGTGGGAATTCACACCTCCACTTT.

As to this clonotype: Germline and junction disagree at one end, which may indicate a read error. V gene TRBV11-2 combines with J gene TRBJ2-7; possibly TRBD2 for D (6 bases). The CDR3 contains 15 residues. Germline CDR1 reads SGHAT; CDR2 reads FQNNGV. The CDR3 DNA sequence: TGCGCCAGCGGCTTAGCGGCCAGGAAGTTTTACGAGCAGTACTTC. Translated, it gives CASGLAARKFYEQYF.

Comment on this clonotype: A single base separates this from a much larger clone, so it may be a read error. The CDR3 here is CVSSLRTGDEKLFF. The CDR3 nucleotides are TGTGTCAGCAGTCTCCGGACAGGGGATGAAAAACTGTTTTTT. J is TRBJ1-4 and V is TRBV28, with TRBD1 matching 9 bases. The CDR3 covers 14 residues. Germline V gene data show CDR1 as MDHEN and CDR2 as SYDVKM.

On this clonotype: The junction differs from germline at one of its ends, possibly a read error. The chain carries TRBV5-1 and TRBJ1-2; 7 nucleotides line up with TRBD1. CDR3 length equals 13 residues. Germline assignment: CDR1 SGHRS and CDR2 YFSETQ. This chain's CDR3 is CASTTRDSYAYTF. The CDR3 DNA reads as TGCGCCAGCACTACCCGGGACAGCTATGCCTACACCTTC.

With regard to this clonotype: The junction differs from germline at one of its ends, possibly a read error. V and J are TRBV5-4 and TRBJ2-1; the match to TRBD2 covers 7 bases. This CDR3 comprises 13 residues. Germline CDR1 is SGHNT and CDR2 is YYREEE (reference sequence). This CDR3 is CATTSRRPNELFF. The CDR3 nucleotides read TGTGCCACGACTAGCAGGAGACCCAATGAGCTGTTCTTC.

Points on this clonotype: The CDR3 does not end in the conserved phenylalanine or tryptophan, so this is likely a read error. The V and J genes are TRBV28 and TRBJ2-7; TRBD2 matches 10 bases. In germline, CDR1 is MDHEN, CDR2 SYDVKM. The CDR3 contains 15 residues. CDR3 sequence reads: CASSSRTSGIGEQYL. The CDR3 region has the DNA TGTGCCAGTAGTTCCCGGACTAGCGGTATCGGAGAGCAGTACTTA.

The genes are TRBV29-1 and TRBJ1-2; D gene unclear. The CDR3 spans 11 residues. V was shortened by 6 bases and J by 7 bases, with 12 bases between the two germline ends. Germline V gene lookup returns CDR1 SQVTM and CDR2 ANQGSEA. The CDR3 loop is CSVHRDPGYTF. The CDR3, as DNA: TGCAGCGTGCATAGGGATCCTGGCTACACCTTC. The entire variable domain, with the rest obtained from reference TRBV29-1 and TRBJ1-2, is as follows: SAVISQKPSRDICQRGTSLTIQCQVDSQVTMMFWYRQQPGQSLTLIATANQGSEATYESGFVIDKFPISRPNLTFSTLTVSNMSPEDSSIYLCSVHRDPGYTFGSGTRLTVV.

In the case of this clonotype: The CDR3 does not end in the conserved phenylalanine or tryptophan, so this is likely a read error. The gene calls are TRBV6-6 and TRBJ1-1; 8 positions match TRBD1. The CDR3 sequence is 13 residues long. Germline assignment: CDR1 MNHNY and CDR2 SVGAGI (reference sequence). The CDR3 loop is CVSSTGGTTEAFS. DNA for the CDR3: TGTGTCAGTAGTACAGGGGGGACTACTGAAGCTTTCTCT.

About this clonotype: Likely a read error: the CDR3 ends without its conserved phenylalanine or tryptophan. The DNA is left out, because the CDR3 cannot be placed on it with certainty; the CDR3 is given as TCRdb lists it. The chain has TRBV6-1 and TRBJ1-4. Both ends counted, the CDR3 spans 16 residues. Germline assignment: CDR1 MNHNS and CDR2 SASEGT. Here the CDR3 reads CASSELVRPTNEKLFY.

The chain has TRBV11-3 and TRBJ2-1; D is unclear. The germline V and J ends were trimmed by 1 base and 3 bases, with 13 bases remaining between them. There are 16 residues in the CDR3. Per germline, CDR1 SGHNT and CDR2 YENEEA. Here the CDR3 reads CASSLVTEADYNEQFF. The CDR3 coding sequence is TGTGCCAGCAGCTTAGTTACTGAGGCAGACTACAATGAGCAGTTCTTC.

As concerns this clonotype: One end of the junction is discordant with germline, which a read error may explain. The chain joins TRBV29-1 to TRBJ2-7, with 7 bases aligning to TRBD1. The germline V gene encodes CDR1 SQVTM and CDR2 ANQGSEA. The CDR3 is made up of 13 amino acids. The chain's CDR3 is CSVAPTGLQEHYF. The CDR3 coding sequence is TGCAGCGTAGCCCCGACAGGGCTCCAGGAGCACTACTTC.